This TCR beta chain was observed in a study of blood T cells in healthy people across ages. Points from the study as a whole: As naive T cell percentage varied, TCR beta diversity correlated strongly with it.

The CDR3 extends over 13 amino acids. V was clipped by 8 bases and J by 6 bases, with 14 bases between them. Germline V gives CDR1 MDHEN, CDR2 SYDVKM. Sample-barcoded 5' priming and a J-beta primer mix drove a second PCR of roughly 6 to 12 cycles. TCRdb independently ran MiXCR on the 5' RACE reads; one entry per CDR3 protein. The table includes approximately 1,000,000 distinct CDR3 sequences, approximately 38% detected once. This clonotype was detected only a few times. Its antigen is not known. This chain joins TRBV28 and TRBJ1-5, with a weak D call TRBD1 (6 bases). This receptor was obtained from a man between 18 and 29 years old in good health. Source material: blood. The CDR3 sequence: CASALTGTQPQHF. The DNA of the CDR3 is TGTGCCAGCGCCTTAACAGGGACTCAGCCCCAGCATTTT.